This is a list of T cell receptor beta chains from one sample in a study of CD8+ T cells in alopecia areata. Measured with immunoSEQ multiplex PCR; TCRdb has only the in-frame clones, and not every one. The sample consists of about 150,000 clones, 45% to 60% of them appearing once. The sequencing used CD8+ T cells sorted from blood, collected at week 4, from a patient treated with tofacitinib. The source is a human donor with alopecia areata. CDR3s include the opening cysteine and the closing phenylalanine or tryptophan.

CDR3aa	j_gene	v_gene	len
CASSKRDKLRIQQYF	TRBJ2-7	TRBV4-1	15
CASSLFGGYEQYF	TRBJ2-7	TRBV27	13
CSARGGDNIGYGYTF	TRBJ1-2	TRBV29-1	15
CASSQDSNNSPLHF	TRBJ1-6	TRBV4-3	14
CASSSTPNNEQFF	TRBJ2-1	TRBV6-5	13
CASSPLSGNYEQYF	TRBJ2-7	TRBV13	14
CASSPTGGGEKLFF	TRBJ1-4	TRBV7-9	14
CASSPPYGELFF	TRBJ2-2	TRBV27	12
CASSLGQGPTEAFF	TRBJ1-1	TRBV7-3	14
CASSQETQYF	TRBJ2-5	TRBV6-6	10
CSAQTGGGSTDTQYF	TRBJ2-3	TRBV29-1	15
CASSLGVYEQYF	-	TRBV7-9	12
CASSFSGRVPSPLHF	TRBJ1-6	TRBV5-8	15
CAISEEGAETQYF	TRBJ2-5	TRBV10-3	13
CSVITGGAGELFF	TRBJ2-2	TRBV29-1	13
CASSRHRGVPEAFF	TRBJ1-1	TRBV5-1	14
CAWSQGAASGNTIYF	TRBJ1-3	TRBV30	15
CASSPAGPYNEQFF	TRBJ2-1	TRBV27	14